Listed below are T cell receptor beta chains from one sample, sequenced in a study of blood T cell repertoires in COVID-19. Repertoires were generated with immunoSEQ multiplex PCR, while TCRdb's copy carries only in-frame clones and drops some. The sample lists some 28,000 clones; around three quarters were seen once. Sequencing was carried out using peripheral blood. The source is an older man with acute or convalescent COVID-19. CDR3s include the opening cysteine and the closing phenylalanine or tryptophan. The order of the fields is V gene, D gene, clone size, J gene, CDR3 DNA, CDR3 protein. The D gene is left open where the match is weak. Only part of the rows carry a size: once, few, many, or a class if the clone is expanded.

TRBV7-8	TRBD1	-	TRBJ1-2	TGTGCCAGCAGCCGACAGGGGGCGCCAGGTCCGGCGGTCGGCTACACCTTC	CASSRQGAPGPAVGYTF
TRBV5-1	TRBD1	-	TRBJ1-1	TGCGCCAGCAGCTCCGGACAGGGTAACACTGAAGCTTTCTTT	CASSSGQGNTEAFF
TRBV25-1	-	few	TRBJ2-5	TGTGCCAGCAGCAGGGGGGCGGGAGAGACCCAGTACTTC	CASSRGAGETQYF
TRBV7-3	TRBD2	few	TRBJ2-1	TGTGCCAGCAGCTCCCTATCTCGGGGGGGTGAGCAGTTCTTC	CASSSLSRGGEQFF
TRBV3-1/TRBV3-2	-	-	TRBJ1-2	TGTGCCAGCAGCCGGTCTGCGGGACGGTTGCTGTATGGCTACACCTTC	CASSRSAGRLLYGYTF
TRBV7-2	-	-	TRBJ1-2	TGTGCCAGCAGCTTAGGGAGGGCAGGAGGATATGGCTACACCTTC	CASSLGRAGGYGYTF
TRBV6-5	TRBD1	-	TRBJ2-3	TGTGCCAGCAGAACGGACAGGAGCACAGATACGCAGTATTTT	CASRTDRSTDTQYF
TRBV19	TRBD1	-	TRBJ1-1	TGTGCCAGTCGAACAGGGGGGTTCTCCTCGCGGACTGAAGCTTTCTTT	CASRTGGFSSRTEAFF
TRBV28	-	once	TRBJ2-5	TGTGCCAGCAGTTCCCAGATCCAAGAGACCCAGTACTTC	CASSSQIQETQYF
TRBV5-6	TRBD2	-	TRBJ2-7	TGTGCCAGTTCAGCCCGGGTGGCTAGCGGGACCCGAATCGAGCAGTACTTC	CASSARVASGTRIEQYF
TRBV6-2/TRBV6-3	-	-	TRBJ1-1	TGTGCCAGCAACCCATGGGGCCCGAACACTGAAGCTTTCTTT	CASNPWGPNTEAFF
TRBV7-2	TRBD1	-	TRBJ1-1	TGTGCCAGCAGCCGTTCGCTGACAGGGGGGACTGAAGCTTTCTTT	CASSRSLTGGTEAFF
TRBV6-5	-	-	TRBJ2-5	TGTGCCAGCAGTTACTATAACCAGGGTTTTCAAGAGACCCAGTACTTC	CASSYYNQGFQETQYF
TRBV5-1	TRBD1	-	TRBJ1-2	TGCGCCAGCAGCTTGTTCAGGGCAGGGGGCGGCACTGGCTACACCTTC	CASSLFRAGGGTGYTF
TRBV11-1	-	-	TRBJ1-2	TGTGCCAGCAGCCTCCGACAGGCTAACTATGGCTACACCTTC	CASSLRQANYGYTF
TRBV19	-	-	TRBJ2-7	TGTGCCAGTACCCCCGAGTGGAGGAGCTCCTACGAGCAGTACTTC	CASTPEWRSSYEQYF
TRBV18	TRBD1	-	TRBJ1-5	TGTGCCAGCTCTTCGGACAGGCGCGAGCCCCAGCATTTT	CASSSDRREPQHF
TRBV7-9	-	-	TRBJ1-2	TGTGCCAGCAGCTTACAGGCTTCTAACTATGGCTACACCTTC	CASSLQASNYGYTF
TRBV19	-	-	TRBJ1-6	TGTGCCAGCTCTGGGCCTCAAGGGGGTTCACCCCTCCACTTT	CASSGPQGGSPLHF
TRBV6-5	-	-	TRBJ2-7	TGTGCCAGCAGCCACAGGGAAGGCGAGCAGTACTTC	CASSHREGEQYF
TRBV20-1	TRBD1	-	TRBJ1-5	TGCAGTGTCCGAGACCGGGACAGGAGGCATTTT	CSVRDRDRRHF
TRBV10-3	TRBD1	-	TRBJ2-4	TGTGCCATAAAGACAGGGGGCTCTAAAAACATTCAGTACTTC	CAIKTGGSKNIQYF
TRBV18	TRBD1	-	TRBJ2-7	TGTGCCAGCTCACCGACAGGGTTTTGGCACGAGCAGTACTTC	CASSPTGFWHEQYF
TRBV24-1	-	-	TRBJ2-5	TGTGCCACCAGTGATTTAACGGGGGAAGGGGTAGTGGAGACCCAGTACTTC	CATSDLTGEGVVETQYF
TRBV6-2/TRBV6-3	-	-	TRBJ1-3	TGTGCCAGCAGCGACAGCCGAAACACCATATATTTT	CASSDSRNTIYF
TRBV13	-	-	TRBJ1-1	TGTGCCAGCAGCTCGGGGGGTCGGTTGGACACTGAAGCTTTCTTT	CASSSGGRLDTEAFF
TRBV3-1/TRBV3-2	-	-	TRBJ1-1	TGTGCCAGCAGCCGAGTCCGGGACACTGAAGCTTTCTTT	CASSRVRDTEAFF
TRBV9	-	-	TRBJ2-3	TGTGCCAGCTCGCATCGGGCAGATACGCAGTATTTT	CASSHRADTQYF
TRBV10-2	-	-	TRBJ2-7	TGCGCCAGCAGTATGGGGGCCCGCTCCTACGAGCAGTACTTC	CASSMGARSYEQYF
TRBV10-3	TRBD1	-	TRBJ2-2	TGTGCCATCAGTCCTGGACAGGCGAACACCGGGGAGCTGTTTTTT	CAISPGQANTGELFF
TRBV5-1	TRBD2	once	TRBJ2-3	TGCGCCAGCAGCTCTAATCTAGCGGGCGGGGCAGATACGCAGTATTTT	CASSSNLAGGADTQYF
TRBV19	-	many	TRBJ2-7	TGTGCCAGTAGTATCGGTAGGATGGAGAAATTCTCCTACGAGCAGTACTTC	CASSIGRMEKFSYEQYF
TRBV14	TRBD2	-	TRBJ2-7	TGTGCCAGCGCCCTGCGGGGGGTCAGAGGCGAGCAGTACTTC	CASALRGVRGEQYF
TRBV19	TRBD1	once	TRBJ2-3	TGTGCCAGTTCGGACAGGGGATTTACAGATACGCAGTATTTT	CASSDRGFTDTQYF
TRBV30	TRBD1	-	TRBJ2-7	TGTGCCTGGAGAGGACAGGGATTGGGGGAGCAGTACTTC	CAWRGQGLGEQYF
TRBV21-1	-	-	TRBJ1-2	TGTGCCAGCAGCAAAGCGCTTAGGGGGGGCTCGGTTGGCTACACCTTC	CASSKALRGGSVGYTF
TRBV5-6	TRBD2	-	TRBJ2-5	TGTGCCAGCGAATCGCTATGGACTAGCGGGAGGGGGCAAGAGACCCAGTACTTC	CASESLWTSGRGQETQYF
TRBV6-5	-	-	TRBJ2-7	TGTGCCAGCAGTACGCCGGGGAAGCAGTACTTC	CASSTPGKQYF
TRBV5-3	TRBD1	-	TRBJ2-3	TGTGCCAGCTTTCACGGGACAGGGCCAACAGATACGCAGTATTTT	CASFHGTGPTDTQYF
TRBV11-3	-	-	TRBJ2-6	TGTGCCAGCAGCTTCTCCCAGACAGGAACTGGGGCCAACGTCCTGACTTTC	CASSFSQTGTGANVLTF
TRBV6-5	-	-	TRBJ2-2	TGTGCCAGCCTCGGACACCCGAACACCGGGGAGCTGTTTTTT	CASLGHPNTGELFF
TRBV19	-	few	TRBJ1-1	TGTGCCAGCAGAGCGGGGGCCCGGAGGAACACTGAAGCTTTCTTT	CASRAGARRNTEAFF
TRBV27	TRBD2	once	TRBJ2-1	TGTGCCAGTCGACTAGCGGGAGTCGCCCTTTTTGGCAATGAGCAGTTCTTC	CASRLAGVALFGNEQFF
TRBV24-1	-	-	TRBJ1-2	TGTGCCACCAGTGATCTGGAGTATGGCTACACCTTC	CATSDLEYGYTF
TRBV6-5	-	few	TRBJ2-3	TGTGCCAGCAGTTACCGCGACTTCGGAGGCACAGATACGCAGTATTTT	CASSYRDFGGTDTQYF
TRBV20-1	TRBD2	-	TRBJ2-2	TGCAGTGCTAGTGGACTAGCGGGGGCGACGAACACCGGGGAGCTGTTTTTT	CSASGLAGATNTGELFF
TRBV25-1	-	-	TRBJ2-7	TGTGCCAGCAGTGCCCAGGGTTACGAGCAGTACTTC	CASSAQGYEQYF
TRBV6-8	-	-	TRBJ1-2	TGTGCCAGCAGTTACGAGGATCCCTATGGCTACACCTTC	CASSYEDPYGYTF
TRBV4-2	-	once	TRBJ2-1	TGTGCCAGCAGCCAAAAGGTGTTCGGACTAGAGCAGTTCTTC	CASSQKVFGLEQFF
TRBV4-1	TRBD1	-	TRBJ2-3	TGCGCCAGCAGCCACATAATGACAGGGGTGGGTACGCAGTATTTT	CASSHIMTGVGTQYF
TRBV7-3	-	-	TRBJ2-3	TGTGCCAGCAGCTATCAGGGAGATACGCAGTATTTT	CASSYQGDTQYF
TRBV11-2	-	-	TRBJ1-1	TGTGCCAGCAGCTTCGGACAGAACACTGAAGCTTTCTTT	CASSFGQNTEAFF
TRBV3-1/TRBV3-2	TRBD2	-	TRBJ2-3	TGTGCCAGCAGCCCAGAACTAGCGGGGTCCACAGATACGCAGTATTTT	CASSPELAGSTDTQYF